These T cell receptor beta chains were read from a single sample in a study of human CD8 memory T cell subsets. TCRdb reanalyzed the 5' RACE reads and collapses them to one entry per CDR3 protein, without DNA. This table lists about 12,000 distinct CDR3 sequences. The sample was CD8+ T cells from PBMCs. Receptors originate from a human donor in good health. Both conserved end residues are part of each CDR3. Fields, in order: V gene, clone size, J gene, CDR3 protein. Where a row states a size, it is once, few, many or the class of an expanded clone; other rows omit it.

TRBV6-2/TRBV6-3	.	TRBJ2-3	CASSSYVGITSGRKTDTQYF
TRBV7-3	.	TRBJ2-3	CASSFGGRTTDTQYF
TRBV7-9	.	TRBJ2-3	CASTGQAEVTQYF
TRBV11-2	large	TRBJ2-7	CASSRALADSYEQYF
TRBV27	.	TRBJ2-1	CASRLYGMGQATYNEQFF
TRBV27	.	TRBJ2-7	CASSQPGLAVYEQYF
TRBV11-3	.	TRBJ2-3	CASSLASEGGDTQYF
TRBV20-1	.	TRBJ2-1	CSASSGVVYNEQFF
TRBV7-9	medium-sized	TRBJ2-7	CASSQTVYEQYF
TRBV7-6	.	TRBJ2-7	CASSLAGGPYEQYF
TRBV11-2	.	TRBJ1-2	CASSLGGLYGYTF
TRBV11-2	medium-sized	TRBJ2-1	CASSLDPGLAGYNEQFF
TRBV11-2	.	TRBJ2-1	CASSFTSGSFNNEQFF
TRBV13	.	TRBJ2-7	CASSPSGNEQYF
TRBV2	.	TRBJ2-7	CASDHRESSSYEQYF
TRBV10-3	.	TRBJ2-3	CAISDSGTGSTDTQYF
TRBV5-5	.	TRBJ2-7	CASSLTRSYEQYF
TRBV11-2	.	TRBJ2-7	CASSSPSTGAGLYEQYF
TRBV2	.	TRBJ2-1	CASSAELLAESYNEQFF
TRBV5-1	.	TRBJ2-7	CASGPTGASHEQYF
TRBV7-9	.	TRBJ2-7	CASSLGTGREQYF
TRBV18	.	TRBJ2-1	CASSPTRGGYDEQFF
TRBV20-1	medium-sized	TRBJ1-5	CSATDRGEGSAFQPQHF
TRBV5-1	.	TRBJ2-1	CASSLAGSYNEQFF
TRBV30	.	TRBJ2-3	CAWSGGTDTQYF
TRBV11-2	medium-sized	TRBJ2-7	CASSLAMGYYEQYF
TRBV27	.	TRBJ2-2	CASSHPGAGGLSGELFF
TRBV28	.	TRBJ2-2	CASSFRGGGPTGELFF
TRBV6-2/TRBV6-3	.	TRBJ1-1	CASSFTGANTEAFF
TRBV11-3	.	TRBJ1-2	CASSRDHGGSRLTF
TRBV12-3/TRBV12-4	medium-sized	TRBJ1-6	CASSWPNSPLHF
TRBV20-1	.	TRBJ1-6	CSARGIQQGTNSPLHF
TRBV20-1	.	TRBJ2-3	CSARGVGRLSTDTQYF
TRBV2	.	TRBJ2-2	CASAKRGVSGELFF
TRBV30	.	TRBJ2-1	CAYDGPHNEQFF
TRBV30	.	TRBJ2-7	CAWSVPRLVIHEQYF
TRBV19	.	TRBJ2-3	CASSTFRAGITDTQYF
TRBV12-3/TRBV12-4	.	TRBJ2-1	CASSLFTSGGPYPLYEQFF
TRBV29-1	.	TRBJ2-7	CSVVLPAETGTYEQYF
TRBV19	.	TRBJ2-3	CATSPPSRTDTQYF
TRBV11-2	.	TRBJ1-1	CASSLGSGGALANTEAFF
TRBV10-3	.	TRBJ1-1	CAISQGLNTEAFF
TRBV13	.	TRBJ2-1	CASSYINEQFF
TRBV5-6	.	TRBJ2-7	CASSRTGAYEQYF
TRBV27	.	TRBJ1-4	CASSSQTAYEKLFF
TRBV12-3/TRBV12-4	.	TRBJ1-4	CASSFGEKLFF